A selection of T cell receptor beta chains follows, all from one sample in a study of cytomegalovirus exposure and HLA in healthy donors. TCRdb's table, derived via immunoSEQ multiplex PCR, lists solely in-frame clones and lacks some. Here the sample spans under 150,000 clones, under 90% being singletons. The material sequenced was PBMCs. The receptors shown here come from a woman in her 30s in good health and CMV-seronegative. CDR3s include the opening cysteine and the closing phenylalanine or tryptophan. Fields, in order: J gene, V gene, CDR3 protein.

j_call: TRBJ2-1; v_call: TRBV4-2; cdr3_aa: CASSHPGGEQFF
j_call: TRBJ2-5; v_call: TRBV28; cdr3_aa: CASRRDRGYQETQYF
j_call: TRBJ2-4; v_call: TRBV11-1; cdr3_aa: CASSLDLAVAKNIQYF
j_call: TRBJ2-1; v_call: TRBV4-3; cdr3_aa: CASSQDGHSGSSYNEQFF
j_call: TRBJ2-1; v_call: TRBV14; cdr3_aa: CASSQDRRNRGTLGPYNEQFF
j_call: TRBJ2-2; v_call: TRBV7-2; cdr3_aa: CASSLRRVAGGPTGELFF
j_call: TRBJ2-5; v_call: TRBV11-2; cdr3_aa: CASSGDGTSGRASYF
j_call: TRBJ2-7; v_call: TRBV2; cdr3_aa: CASSEASGYEQYF
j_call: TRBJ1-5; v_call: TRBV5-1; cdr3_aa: CASSLTGGGNQPQHF
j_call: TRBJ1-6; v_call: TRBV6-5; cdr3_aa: CASRADGRQNSPLHF
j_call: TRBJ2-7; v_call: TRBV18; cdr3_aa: CASSPELRDRRYEQYF
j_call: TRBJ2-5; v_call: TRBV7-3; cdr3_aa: CASSLNSGVEETQYF
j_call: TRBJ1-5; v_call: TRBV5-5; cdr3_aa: CASSLMDRLGDQPQHF
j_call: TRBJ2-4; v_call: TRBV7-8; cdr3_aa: CASSFAGSHSSIQYF
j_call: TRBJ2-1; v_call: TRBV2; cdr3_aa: CASRATRDEQFF
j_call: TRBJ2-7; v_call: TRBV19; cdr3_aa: CASSIGNFVRGEQYF
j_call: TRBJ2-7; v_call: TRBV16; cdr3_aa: CASSHGTTGEQYF
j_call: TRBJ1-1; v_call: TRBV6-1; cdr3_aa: CASSQGVGEGTEAFF
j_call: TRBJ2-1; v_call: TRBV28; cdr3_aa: CASSLSLAGISYNEQFF
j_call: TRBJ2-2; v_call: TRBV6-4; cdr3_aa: CASSDSGRGSTGELFF
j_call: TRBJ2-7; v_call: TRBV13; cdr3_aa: CASSFSGSLYEQYF
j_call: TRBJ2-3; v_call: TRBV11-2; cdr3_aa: CASSSRLARTDTQYF
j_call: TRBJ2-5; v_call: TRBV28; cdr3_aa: CASSLRGQGTRQETQYF
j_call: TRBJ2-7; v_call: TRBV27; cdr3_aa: CASSSMPGQSNYEQYF
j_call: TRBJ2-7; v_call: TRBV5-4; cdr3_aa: CASSLVTGTSYEQYF
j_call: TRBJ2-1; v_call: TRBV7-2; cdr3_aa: CASSPPPGSPEQFF
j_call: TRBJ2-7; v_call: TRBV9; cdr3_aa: CASSVGPGSSYEQYF
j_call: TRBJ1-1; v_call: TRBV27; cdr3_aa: CASRWEDGNTEAFF
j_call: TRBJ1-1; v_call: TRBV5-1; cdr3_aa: CASSSTGVNTEAFF
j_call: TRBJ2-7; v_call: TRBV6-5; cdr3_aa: CASSYSGTPSSYEQYF
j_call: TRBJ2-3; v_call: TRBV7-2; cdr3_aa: CASSLRGGSGDTQYF
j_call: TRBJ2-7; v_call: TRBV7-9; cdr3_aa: CASSLVTGGAYEQYF
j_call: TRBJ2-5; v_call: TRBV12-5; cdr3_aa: CASGSGETQYF
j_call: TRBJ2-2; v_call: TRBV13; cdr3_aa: CASNKRMAGTGELFF
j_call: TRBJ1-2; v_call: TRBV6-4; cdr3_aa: CASAPTGVAYGYTF
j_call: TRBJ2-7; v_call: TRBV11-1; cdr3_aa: CASSLIAGKTYEQYF
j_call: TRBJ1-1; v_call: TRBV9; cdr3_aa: CASSVGPQGLMNTEAFF
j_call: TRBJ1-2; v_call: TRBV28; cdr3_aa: CASSFSGGESGYTF
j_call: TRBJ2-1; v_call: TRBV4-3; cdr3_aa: CASSQDHVGEQFF
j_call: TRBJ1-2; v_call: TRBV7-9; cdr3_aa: CASSLESSAESYTF
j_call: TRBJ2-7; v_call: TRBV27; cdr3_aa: CASSGLGGKQYF
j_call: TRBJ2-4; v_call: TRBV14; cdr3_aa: CASSLTGLWIQYF
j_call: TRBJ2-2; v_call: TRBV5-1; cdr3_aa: CASSSRQGGTVTGELFF
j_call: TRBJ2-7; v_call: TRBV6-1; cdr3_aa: CASQKGAPAYEQYF
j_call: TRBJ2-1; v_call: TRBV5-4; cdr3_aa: CASAPGAEHNEQFF
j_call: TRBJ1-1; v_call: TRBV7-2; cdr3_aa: CASSLNLGEAFF
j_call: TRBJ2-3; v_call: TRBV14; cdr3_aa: CASSQELQGTDTQYF
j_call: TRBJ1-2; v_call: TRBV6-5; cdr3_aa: CASLGGAGGYTF
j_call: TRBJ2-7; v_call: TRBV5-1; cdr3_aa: CASSLLAGDFPYEQYF
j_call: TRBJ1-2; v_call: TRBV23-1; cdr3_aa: CASSQGTGDGYTF
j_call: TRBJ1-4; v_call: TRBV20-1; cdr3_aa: CSARPDEKLFF
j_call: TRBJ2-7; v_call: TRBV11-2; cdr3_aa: CASSPWDTSYEQYF
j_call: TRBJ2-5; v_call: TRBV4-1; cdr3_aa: CASSQESIEETQYF
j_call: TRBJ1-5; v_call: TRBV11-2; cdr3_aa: CASSLGQGANQPQHF
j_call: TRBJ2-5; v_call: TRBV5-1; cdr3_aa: CASSSGRGQETQYF
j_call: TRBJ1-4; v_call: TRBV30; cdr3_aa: CAWSVRRTTNEKLFF
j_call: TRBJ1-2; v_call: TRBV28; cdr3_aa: CASSPDREGYGYTF
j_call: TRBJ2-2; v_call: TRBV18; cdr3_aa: CASSLQGANTGELFF
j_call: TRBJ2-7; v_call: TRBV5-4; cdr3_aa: CASSLAMGSATYEQYF